The rows below give T cell receptor beta chains drawn from one sample of a study of blood T cell repertoires in COVID-19. The protocol was immunoSEQ multiplex PCR, while the TCRdb copy is restricted to in-frame clones and leaves out a portion. The sample lists more than 110,000 clones; more than 75% were seen once. Material for sequencing was PBMCs or T cells enriched from blood (not recorded which). The source is a woman in her 50s who had recovered from COVID-19. Each CDR3 is given with its conserved first and last residue. The D gene is left open where the match is weak. Size tells how often a clone was seen (once, few, many) or the class of an expanded clone, and some rows leave it out.

D | J | size | V | length | DNA | CDR3
. | TRBJ1-6 | . | TRBV7-2 | 17 | TGTGCCAGCAGCTCCAGGTTAGGGCAGGTGGGGAGTTCACCCCTCCACTTT | CASSSRLGQVGSSPLHF
. | TRBJ1-2 | . | TRBV7-3 | 13 | TGTGCCAGCAGCTTAGATCGGGGGGATGGCTACACCTTC | CASSLDRGDGYTF
TRBD1 | TRBJ1-2 | . | TRBV28 | 15 | TGTGCCAGCAGAGGTACCGGGACAGGGTCGGGTGGCTACACCTTC | CASRGTGTGSGGYTF
. | TRBJ1-4 | . | TRBV5-1 | 15 | TGCGCCAGCAGCTTGGGCGCAGGCTTGGATGAAAAACTGTTTTTT | CASSLGAGLDEKLFF
TRBD2 | TRBJ2-3 | . | TRBV28 | 15 | TGTGCCAGCAGTTTCCCTAGCGGGGGGACAGATACGCAGTATTTT | CASSFPSGGTDTQYF
. | TRBJ1-1 | . | TRBV5-4 | 14 | TGTGCCAGCAGCCGACTGATAACGAACACTGAAGCTTTCTTT | CASSRLITNTEAFF
. | TRBJ2-7 | . | TRBV6-5 | 14 | TGTGCCAGCAAAGAACAGGGGAGGTCCTACGAGCAGTACTTC | CASKEQGRSYEQYF
. | TRBJ2-3 | . | TRBV7-8 | 18 | TGTGCCAGCAGCTTAGGACGGTACGGGGGGCGGGAGACAGATACGCAGTATTTT | CASSLGRYGGRETDTQYF
. | TRBJ1-2 | . | TRBV29-1 | 15 | TGCAGCGTTGAACAGGGCTACACCTCCAACTATGGCTACACCTTC | CSVEQGYTSNYGYTF
. | TRBJ1-3 | . | TRBV15 | 15 | TGTGCCACCAGCAGAGATCCCAGGGCTGGAAACACCATATATTTT | CATSRDPRAGNTIYF
. | TRBJ1-2 | . | TRBV5-4 | 14 | TGTGCCAGCAGCTTATTGGGCAGCCTCTATGGCTACACCTTC | CASSLLGSLYGYTF
. | TRBJ1-1 | . | TRBV11-2 | 13 | TGTGCCAGCAGCTTAGTGGGGGGCACTGAAGCTTTCTTT | CASSLVGGTEAFF
TRBD1 | TRBJ1-4 | . | TRBV29-1 | 16 | TGCAGCGTTGAAGACGATCAGGGACAGGGTAATGAAAAACTGTTTTTT | CSVEDDQGQGNEKLFF
. | TRBJ1-1 | . | TRBV5-1 | 13 | TGCGCCAGCAGCTCGACACCGAACACTGAAGCTTTCTTT | CASSSTPNTEAFF
TRBD1 | TRBJ1-2 | few | TRBV11-2 | 15 | TGTGCCAGCAGTTCCTCAGACAGGGGAGGAGGTGGCTACACCTTC | CASSSSDRGGGGYTF
. | TRBJ1-1 | few | TRBV18 | 14 | TGTGCCAGCTCACCAAGGACAGAGAACACTGAAGCTTTCTTT | CASSPRTENTEAFF
. | TRBJ1-2 | . | TRBV7-2 | 13 | TGTGCCAGCAGCTTCCAGGAAAGAGATGGCTACACCTTC | CASSFQERDGYTF
. | TRBJ1-1 | . | TRBV2 | 12 | TGTGCCAGCAGAGAGCCGAACACTGAAGCTTTCTTT | CASREPNTEAFF
TRBD2 | TRBJ2-1 | . | TRBV18 | 16 | TGTGCCAGCTCAAGTACTTCTAGCGGGGGGGAAAATGAGCAGTTCTTC | CASSSTSSGGENEQFF
. | TRBJ2-2 | . | TRBV29-1 | 12 | TGCAGCGTTGAGGGGGGAACCGGGGAGCTGTTTTTT | CSVEGGTGELFF
. | TRBJ1-2 | . | TRBV19 | 15 | TGTGCCAGTAGTATTGGGGGCCGGGCTAACTATGGCTACACCTTC | CASSIGGRANYGYTF
. | TRBJ1-5 | . | TRBV10-2 | 16 | TGCGCCAGCAGTGAGTCGGTAGGGGAAGGCAATCAGCCCCAGCATTTT | CASSESVGEGNQPQHF
TRBD1 | TRBJ1-1 | . | TRBV5-1 | 14 | TGCGCCAGCAGCACTGGACAGGGCGGCACTGAAGCTTTCTTT | CASSTGQGGTEAFF
TRBD1 | TRBJ1-2 | . | TRBV6-5 | 14 | TGTGCCAGCAGACTCGGGACAGGGACCTATGGCTACACCTTC | CASRLGTGTYGYTF
TRBD1 | TRBJ1-2 | few | TRBV2 | 15 | TGTGCCAGCAGTCCCGGGACAGGGGGTAACTATGGCTACACCTTC | CASSPGTGGNYGYTF
. | TRBJ1-6 | . | TRBV19 | 16 | TGTGCCAGTAACGGACCCGACACGGGGGTCCATTCACCCCTCCACTTT | CASNGPDTGVHSPLHF
TRBD1 | TRBJ2-7 | many | TRBV11-2 | 13 | TGTGCCAGCAGCCAGGGGGCTAGGAACGAGCAGTACTTC | CASSQGARNEQYF
. | TRBJ1-2 | . | TRBV5-4 | 12 | TGTGCCAGCAGCCTCGACAGCCATGGCTACACCTTC | CASSLDSHGYTF
. | TRBJ1-2 | . | TRBV2 | 13 | TGTGCCAGCCAAGGGCATCGGGGTTCCGGCTACACCTTC | CASQGHRGSGYTF
. | TRBJ1-5 | once | TRBV29-1 | 15 | TGCAGCGCCGCTGACGGGACATCCATCACTCAGCCCCAGCATTTT | CSAADGTSITQPQHF
TRBD2 | TRBJ2-3 | . | TRBV2 | 16 | TGTGCCAGCAGTACGAGACTAGCGTACCTCACAGATACGCAGTATTTT | CASSTRLAYLTDTQYF
TRBD1 | TRBJ2-5 | once | TRBV10-2 | 14 | TGCGCCAGTGGACAGGGGGCGAGGGGAGAGACCCAGTACTTC | CASGQGARGETQYF
. | TRBJ2-1 | . | TRBV10-3 | 13 | TGTGCCATCAGTCCTCTCGGGGGCAATGAGCAGTTCTTC | CAISPLGGNEQFF
TRBD2 | TRBJ2-3 | . | TRBV6-2/TRBV6-3 | 13 | TGTGCCAGCAGTGGCGGGGGGGCAGATACGCAGTATTTT | CASSGGGADTQYF
TRBD2 | TRBJ2-2 | many | TRBV2 | 16 | TGTGCCAGCAGCTCGACTAGCGGGGGGCTAATCGGGGAGCTGTTTTTT | CASSSTSGGLIGELFF
. | TRBJ2-2 | . | TRBV7-3 | 15 | TGTGCCAGCACATTAGAAGTATTGAACACCGGGGAGCTGTTTTTT | CASTLEVLNTGELFF
. | TRBJ1-4 | . | TRBV24-1 | 15 | TGTGCCACCAGTGATCCCAGGGGAACTAATGAAAAACTGTTTTTT | CATSDPRGTNEKLFF
TRBD1 | TRBJ1-1 | . | TRBV28 | 19 | TGTGCCAGCAGTTTACTTTCGGATGGGACAGGGGTCGGTGACGCTGAAGCTTTCTTT | CASSLLSDGTGVGDAEAFF
. | TRBJ1-2 | . | TRBV7-9 | 13 | TGTGCCAGCAGCCCCGGGATGTTGGATGGCTACACCTTC | CASSPGMLDGYTF
TRBD2 | TRBJ2-1 | . | TRBV19 | 17 | TGTGCCAGTAGTATGATAGCGGGGGGGCCAGGTACGGATGAGCAGTTCTTC | CASSMIAGGPGTDEQFF
. | TRBJ1-5 | . | TRBV6-5 | 13 | TGTGCCAGCACCCGACATAGCAATCAGCCCCAGCATTTT | CASTRHSNQPQHF